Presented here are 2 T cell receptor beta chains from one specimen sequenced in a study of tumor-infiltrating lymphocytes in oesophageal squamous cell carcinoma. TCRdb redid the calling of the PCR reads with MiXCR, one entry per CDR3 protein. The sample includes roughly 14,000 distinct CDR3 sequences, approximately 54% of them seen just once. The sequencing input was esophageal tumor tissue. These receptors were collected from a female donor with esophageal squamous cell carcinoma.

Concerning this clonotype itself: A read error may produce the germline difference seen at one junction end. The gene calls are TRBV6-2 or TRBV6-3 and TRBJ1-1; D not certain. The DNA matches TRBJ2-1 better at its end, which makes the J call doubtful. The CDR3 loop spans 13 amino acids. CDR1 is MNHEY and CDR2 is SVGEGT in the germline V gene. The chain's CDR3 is CTSSAYSVNEQFF. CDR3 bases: TGTACCAGCAGTGCCTACTCGGTCAATGAGCAGTTCTTC.

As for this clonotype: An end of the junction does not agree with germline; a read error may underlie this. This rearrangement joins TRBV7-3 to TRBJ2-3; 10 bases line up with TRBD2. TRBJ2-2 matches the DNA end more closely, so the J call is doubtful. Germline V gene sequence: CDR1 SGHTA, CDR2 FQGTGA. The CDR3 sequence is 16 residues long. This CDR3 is CASSSTAGGLPGELFF. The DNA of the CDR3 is TGTGCCAGCAGCTCCACAGCGGGGGGGCTGCCCGGCGAGCTGTTTTTT.